A selection of T cell receptor beta chains follows, all from one sample in a study of T cells in tuberculosis. Generated by immunoSEQ multiplex PCR, the TCRdb table keeps only in-frame clones and is missing some. The sample has 25,000 to 30,000 clones; about 91% are singletons. Sequences were derived from PBMCs, sampled at tuberculosis diagnosis. These TCRs come from an adult with tuberculosis. The CDR3 runs from the conserved cysteine through the conserved F or W. The D gene is left open where the match is weak. Clone size, where shown, is once, few, many, or a class for clones that have expanded.

d_call	cdr3_length	v_call	clone_size	j_call	cdr3_nt	cdr3_aa
.	11	TRBV25-1	.	TRBJ1-2	TGTGCCAGCACCTCCGGGGTTGGCTACACCTTC	CASTSGVGYTF
.	15	TRBV10-1	few	TRBJ2-7	TGCGCCAGCAGTGCGGGACAAAGAGGCACCTACGAGCAGTACTTC	CASSAGQRGTYEQYF
TRBD2	14	TRBV6-1	.	TRBJ2-7	TGTGCCAGCAGTCAGCTCGGACTAGCGGACGAGCAGTACTTC	CASSQLGLADEQYF
.	11	TRBV20-1	.	TRBJ2-1	TGCAGCTTGGCTAGCTTCGATGAGCAGTTCTTC	CSLASFDEQFF
TRBD1	15	TRBV19	few	TRBJ2-5	TGTGCCAGTAGTATACGCAGGGGGAATCAAGAGACCCAGTACTTC	CASSIRRGNQETQYF
TRBD2	13	TRBV29-1	.	TRBJ2-7	TGCAGCGTTACTAGCGGGAGTTTTTACGAGCAGTACTTC	CSVTSGSFYEQYF
TRBD2	16	TRBV5-6	.	TRBJ2-7	TGTGCCAGCAGCTCGGACCCGGGACTAGCGGGGAGGGAGCAGTACTTC	CASSSDPGLAGREQYF
.	15	TRBV11-2	.	TRBJ1-1	TGTGCCAGCAGCTCCCGGGAGGGTAAAGGGACTGAAGCTTTCTTT	CASSSREGKGTEAFF
.	15	TRBV30	.	TRBJ1-4	TGTGCCTGGGCGTGGGGGAGCAGGGGTGCCGAAAAACTGTTTTTT	CAWAWGSRGAEKLFF
TRBD1	15	TRBV6-1	.	TRBJ2-1	TGTGCTGGACAGGGGTTACCCGTACCCGTTAATGAGCAGTTCTTC	CAGQGLPVPVNEQFF
.	13	TRBV11-2	.	TRBJ2-5	TGTGCCAGCAGCCGACAGTACAAAGAGACCCAGTACTTC	CASSRQYKETQYF
TRBD1	15	TRBV18	.	TRBJ1-1	TGTGCCAGCTCACCCGGACAGGCGTCCAACACTGAAGCTTTCTTT	CASSPGQASNTEAFF
TRBD2	16	TRBV19	.	TRBJ2-1	TGTGCCAGTAGGCCCAGAGCGGGGAGCTCCTACAATGAGCAGTTCTTC	CASRPRAGSSYNEQFF
TRBD2	16	TRBV27	.	TRBJ2-1	TGTGCCAGCAGTTTAAGGACTAGCGGGGGGTACAATGAGCAGTTCTTC	CASSLRTSGGYNEQFF
.	15	TRBV28	large	TRBJ2-1	TGTGCCAGCAGTTTATTCCCGGCGGGTTACAATGAGCAGTTCTTC	CASSLFPAGYNEQFF
.	15	TRBV5-1	.	TRBJ2-7	TGCGCCAGCAGGACGGACAGCGCTAGATCCTACGAGCAGTACTTC	CASRTDSARSYEQYF
.	16	TRBV7-9	.	TRBJ1-3	TGTGCCAGCAGCATTACCAGGATTGGGTCTGGAAACACCATATATTTT	CASSITRIGSGNTIYF
TRBD1	14	TRBV9	once	TRBJ1-2	TGTGCCAGCAGCGTAACAGGGGGCGGAGACGGCTACACCTTC	CASSVTGGGDGYTF
TRBD1	17	TRBV11-2	.	TRBJ2-1	TGTGCCAGCAGCTTAGTTACAGGGGTCCTATCCTACAATGAGCAGTTCTTC	CASSLVTGVLSYNEQFF
TRBD1	15	TRBV5-1	.	TRBJ1-6	TGCGCCAGCAGCGGGGACAGAGGACGAGATTCACCCCTCCACTTT	CASSGDRGRDSPLHF
.	13	TRBV19	.	TRBJ1-1	TGTGCCAGTAGTATGGCGAGGAAGTGGTCGGCTTTCTTT	CASSMARKWSAFF
TRBD1	13	TRBV2	.	TRBJ2-5	TGTGCCAGCAGGAGGGACAGCAAAGAGACCCAGTACTTC	CASRRDSKETQYF
.	16	TRBV15	.	TRBJ2-7	TGTGCCACCAGCAGAGGTTCGCTCTCGGGGGTATACGAGCAGTACTTC	CATSRGSLSGVYEQYF
TRBD2	17	TRBV19	once	TRBJ2-1	TGTGCCAGCTCCTCCCCGATAGCGGGAAGCTCCTACAATGAGCAGTTCTTC	CASSSPIAGSSYNEQFF
TRBD1	15	TRBV30	.	TRBJ1-3	TGTGCCTGGGGGACAGGGGGTATCTCTGGAAACACCATATATTTT	CAWGTGGISGNTIYF
.	14	TRBV6-5	.	TRBJ2-7	TGTGCCAGCAGTTACTCGGAAGGGGCCTACGAGCAGTACTTC	CASSYSEGAYEQYF
.	12	TRBV18	.	TRBJ2-3	TGTGCCAGCTCTCCTAAAACAGATACGCAGTATTTT	CASSPKTDTQYF
.	12	TRBV28	.	TRBJ1-2	TGTGCCAGCAGTTTATCGGGGTTTGGCTACACCTTC	CASSLSGFGYTF
.	14	TRBV7-9	.	TRBJ1-4	TGTGCCAGCAGCTTACAGGGAAACGAGGAAAAACTGTTTTTT	CASSLQGNEEKLFF
.	13	TRBV7-2	.	TRBJ1-2	TGTGCCAGCAGCTTCGCAGGGGATTATGGCTACACCTTC	CASSFAGDYGYTF
TRBD2	18	TRBV27	once	TRBJ2-6	TGTGCCAGCAGTTTATCTAGCGGGGAACTCTCTGGGGCCAACGTCCTGACTTTC	CASSLSSGELSGANVLTF
.	15	TRBV5-6	.	TRBJ1-1	TGTGCCAGCAGCTCCCCCGGCGGGGCGTTCACTGAAGCTTTCTTT	CASSSPGGAFTEAFF
TRBD1	16	TRBV2	once	TRBJ1-5	TGTGCCAGCAGTGGTACCGGGACAGGGGGTAATCAGCCCCAGCATTTT	CASSGTGTGGNQPQHF
TRBD1	15	TRBV11-3	few	TRBJ1-2	TGTGCCAGCACCCCTAGGACAGGAGACTCCTATGGCTACACCTTC	CASTPRTGDSYGYTF
TRBD1	13	TRBV5-4	.	TRBJ1-1	TGTGCCAGCAGCTACCTGGGACAGGGGGTGTCTTTCTTT	CASSYLGQGVSFF
TRBD2	17	TRBV5-1	.	TRBJ2-5	TGCGCCAGCAGCTCTGCCACGGGGGGAGCTATCCAAGAGACCCAGTACTTC	CASSSATGGAIQETQYF
TRBD1	13	TRBV9	.	TRBJ1-2	TGTGCCAGCAGACAGACAGGGGGCTATGGCTACACCTTC	CASRQTGGYGYTF
.	14	TRBV5-1	.	TRBJ2-5	TGCGCCAGCAGCTTGGGTCACGAGGAAGAGACCCAGTACTTC	CASSLGHEEETQYF
TRBD2	17	TRBV7-3	.	TRBJ2-3	TGTGCCAGCAGCTCGGGACTAGCGGGAGGATTGACAGATACGCAGTATTTT	CASSSGLAGGLTDTQYF
TRBD1	16	TRBV4-2	.	TRBJ2-7	TGTGCCAGCAGCCAAGGTCCTCGGGACAGCTCCTACGAGCAGTACTTC	CASSQGPRDSSYEQYF
.	12	TRBV2	.	TRBJ2-5	TGTGCCAGCAGTAGGACAGAAGAGACCCAGTACTTC	CASSRTEETQYF
.	13	TRBV25-1	.	TRBJ1-5	TGTGCCAGCAGTGAACAGGGTGTTCAGCCCCAGCATTTT	CASSEQGVQPQHF
.	12	TRBV18	few	TRBJ2-7	TGTGCCAGCTCACCACCTTCGGGCGAGCAGTACTTC	CASSPPSGEQYF
.	14	TRBV5-1	.	TRBJ1-2	TGCGCCAGCACAAATACTGGACAGTCTTATGGCTACACCTTC	CASTNTGQSYGYTF
TRBD1	15	TRBV27	.	TRBJ1-4	TGTGCCAGCAGCCGACGGGACAGCCTGGCTGAAAAACTGTTTTTT	CASSRRDSLAEKLFF
TRBD2	16	TRBV5-4	.	TRBJ2-3	TGTGCCAGCAGCCCACTAGCGGGAGGCCGCACAGATACGCAGTATTTT	CASSPLAGGRTDTQYF
.	13	TRBV29-1	.	TRBJ1-4	TGCAGCGTGGAGACTCAAACTAATGAAAAACTGTTTTTT	CSVETQTNEKLFF
.	16	TRBV4-1	.	TRBJ2-7	TGCGCCAGCAGCCAAGATGGAGGGGTAGCCAGAGGGGAGCAGTACTTC	CASSQDGGVARGEQYF
TRBD2	16	TRBV27	.	TRBJ2-3	TGTGCCAGCAGTTTATTGCGGGGGGGCCTATCAGATACGCAGTATTTT	CASSLLRGGLSDTQYF
.	14	TRBV7-9	.	TRBJ2-7	TGTGCCAGCAGCTTAGAAATCCAGGCTGGTGAGCAGTACTTC	CASSLEIQAGEQYF
TRBD1	19	TRBV30	.	TRBJ1-1	TGTGCCTGGAGTGTACTTCTTTCGCGGACAGGGAGCATGAACACTGAAGCTTTCTTT	CAWSVLLSRTGSMNTEAFF
TRBD2	14	TRBV5-1	.	TRBJ2-7	TGCGCCAGCAGCTCCGGGACTAGCGGGTACGAGCAGTACTTC	CASSSGTSGYEQYF
.	15	TRBV9	.	TRBJ1-4	TGTGCCAGCAGCCCTTCCGGGGGGCTGGGTGAAAAACTGTTTTTT	CASSPSGGLGEKLFF